The present TCR beta chain was sequenced within a study of radiation and T cells in renal cell carcinoma. The germline gives CDR1 KGHSH, CDR2 LQKENI. This CDR3 comprises 13 residues. Trimming removed 3 bases from V and 4 bases from J, with 9 bases in between. Stated treatment: treatment-naive control, cytoreductive nephrectomy. The tumor was a clear cell renal cell carcinoma. The repertoire was sequenced with immunoSEQ multiplex PCR; TCRdb's copy has only in-frame clones and lacks some. In the table there are around 8,600 clones, roughly 61% of which are singletons. The chain combines TRBV18 with TRBJ1-2, with D possibly being TRBD1 (5 bases). This material consisted of tumor tissue, taken from a patient whose treatment was nephrectomy without radiotherapy. This sequence was found in a woman in her 70s with renal cell carcinoma. The CDR3 spells CASSPDSVYGYTF. CDR3 coding DNA: TGTGCCAGCTCACCCGACAGCGTCTATGGCTACACCTTC.